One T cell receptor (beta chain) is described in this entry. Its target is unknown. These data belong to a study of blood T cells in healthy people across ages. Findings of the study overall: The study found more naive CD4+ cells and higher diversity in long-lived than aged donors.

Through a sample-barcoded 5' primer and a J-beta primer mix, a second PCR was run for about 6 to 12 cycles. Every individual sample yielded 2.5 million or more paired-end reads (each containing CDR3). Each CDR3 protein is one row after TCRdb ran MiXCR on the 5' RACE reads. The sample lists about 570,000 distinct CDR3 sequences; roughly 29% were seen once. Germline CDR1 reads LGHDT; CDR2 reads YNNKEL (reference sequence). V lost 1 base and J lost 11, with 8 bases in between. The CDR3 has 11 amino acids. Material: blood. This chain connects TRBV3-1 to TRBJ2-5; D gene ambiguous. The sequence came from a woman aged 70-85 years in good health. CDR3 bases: TGTGCCAGCAGCCAAGCGGGTTGGCAGTACTTC. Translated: CASSQAGWQYF.